This TCR beta chain was sequenced for a study of regulatory T cells in long-lasting Graves disease. Time point given: newly diagnosed GD, antithyroid drugs for less than 3 months. Construction of the TCR library relied on RNA isolated from PBMCs. A volume of around 8.7 milliliters of peripheral blood was collected in EDTA tubes. Arm-PCR of CDR3 regions and iRepertoire HTBI primers were the basis on which TCR beta libraries were built. TCRdb recomputed calls from the multiplex PCR reads with MiXCR, one row per CDR3 protein. The data show some 340,000 distinct CDR3 sequences, 12% seen once. Germline-derived CDR1 and CDR2 are SGHRS and YFSETQ. V lost 4 bases and J lost 9, with 11 bases in between. The CDR3 sequence is 13 residues long. This clonotype was found many times. This sample also belongs to another study, concerning T cells in Graves' hyperthyroidism and ophthalmopathy. That source notes: The HTBI primer set drove a first-round RT-PCR of the TCR CDR3.

The TCR was taken from a woman aged 18 to 35 with Graves disease. The chain couples TRBV5-1 to TRBJ1-6; no definite D call. The sequencing used peripheral blood mononuclear cells (PBMCs), collected at new diagnosis, from a patient treated with antithyroid drugs. CDR3 region: CASSGESGSPLHF. DNA of the CDR3: TGCGCCAGCAGCGGGGAGTCTGGTTCACCCCTCCACTTT.